The entry below describes one T cell receptor beta chain. Its antigen is not identified. This CDR3 has 15 amino acids. V gave up 7 bases and J gave up 8 bases; unmatched junction bases: 13. The germline V gene encodes CDR1 WNHNN and CDR2 SYGVQD (reference sequence). These data come from a study of T cell responses to AZD1222 COVID-19 vaccine. Study-wide findings and caveats: Donor demographics were predominantly white British with a female majority; clonal diversity may be underestimated.

The method was immunoSEQ multiplex PCR; TCRdb's version includes in-frame clones alone and lacks a portion of them. The sample gives 130,000 or so clones, about 94% of which show up once; over 6.5% is in the top ten. This chain joins TRBV10-1 and TRBJ2-1; 8 bases agree with TRBD1. This TCR derives from an adult in good health. The material was peripheral blood, obtained on day 0 of AZD1222 vaccination. The CDR3 loop is CASNPRPGQVDEQFF. DNA for the CDR3: TGCGCCAGCAATCCTCGACCGGGACAGGTGGATGAGCAGTTCTTC.